The present T cell receptor beta chain was sequenced within a study of CD8 T cells in ankylosing spondylitis. Study conclusions and caveats: Reports say disease-linked clones showed up significantly more in matched ankylosing spondylitis synovial fluid. In reactive arthritis synovial fluid and blood, some motif variants had been reported before. Relatively scarce in peripheral blood, disease-linked clones were CD8+. Characteristic, it appeared, of ankylosing spondylitis blood was a TCR beta motif of about eight highly homologous variants.

Molecular-barcoded quantitative 5'-RACE produced these TCR beta libraries. TCRdb redid the calling of the 5' RACE reads with MiXCR, one entry per CDR3 protein. This repertoire shows fewer than 650,000 distinct CDR3 sequences, 10% to 15% found once; its top ten account for under 7.5%. For this clonotype: Its specificity is unknown.

Per the germline V gene, CDR1 is SQVTM and CDR2 is ANQGSEA. V lost 7 bases to trimming and J lost 4 bases, with 4 bases between them. The CDR3 spans 10 residues. The genes are TRBV29-1 and TRBJ1-4; D is unclear. This clonotype was obtained from a male donor with ankylosing spondylitis. The sample was blood, either unsorted or a sorted T cell fraction (not recorded which). CDR3 nucleotides: TGCAGCGCCCTTAATGAAAAACTGTTTTTT. This codes for CSALNEKLFF.